This T cell receptor beta chain was recorded in a study of glioma-infiltrating T cells after dendritic cell vaccination. Input was roughly 2.2 ug genomic DNA, or all available if less. The PCR used 60 V beta and 13 J beta primers. Assay used: immunoSEQ multiplex PCR; TCRdb lists only in-frame clones, some missing. The data show around 87,000 clones, with less than 90% seen just once and approximately 6.6% held by the top ten. Time point indicated: after dendritic cell vaccination, including at tumor progression/relapse. In regard to this clone: Its matching antigen is unknown.

Study observations and caveats: Only a small number of patients had complete blood and tumor samples.

The CDR3 length is 14 residues. The germline gives CDR1 MNHNS, CDR2 SASEGT. The ends were cut back, 2 bases at V and 5 bases at J, with 12 bases in the middle. This receptor was taken from a human donor with glioblastoma. The sequencing here drew on blood, taken after dendritic cell vaccination. The chain is built from TRBV6-1 and TRBJ1-1, with a possible D match to TRBD1 (5 bases). CDR3 loop: CASSEIPGRTEAFF. In DNA, the CDR3 is TGTGCCAGCAGTGAAATTCCAGGGCGGACTGAAGCTTTCTTT.